This TCR beta chain was captured by sequencing in a study of STAT3 mutations in large granular lymphocyte leukemia. Findings and caveats of the study: After therapy, about 30% of the 18 patients switched clonotypes, all new clones STAT3 wild type. Every T-cell large granular lymphocyte leukemia patient had at least one immunodominant TCR beta clonotype. In some patients, a small highly pathogenic clone possibly went undetected.

Points on this clone: Its specificity is not known.

Measured with immunoSEQ multiplex PCR; TCRdb has only the in-frame clones, and not every one. Of roughly 9,700 clones listed, nearly 90% are singletons. The CDR3 sequence is 13 residues long. Germline V gene lookup returns CDR1 KGHSH and CDR2 LQKENI. V was pared by 6 bases and J by 5 bases, with 13 bases between. The source material was peripheral blood mononuclear cells. The chain couples TRBV18 to TRBJ2-5, with D possibly being TRBD1 (5 bases). The TCR was taken from a man between 60 and 75 years old with T-cell large granular lymphocyte leukemia. Some clones in this sample may be carry-over from other donors' samples. The CDR3 sequence is CASSSRARETQYF. CDR3 bases: TGTGCCAGCTCTTCCAGGGCAAGGGAGACCCAGTACTTC.